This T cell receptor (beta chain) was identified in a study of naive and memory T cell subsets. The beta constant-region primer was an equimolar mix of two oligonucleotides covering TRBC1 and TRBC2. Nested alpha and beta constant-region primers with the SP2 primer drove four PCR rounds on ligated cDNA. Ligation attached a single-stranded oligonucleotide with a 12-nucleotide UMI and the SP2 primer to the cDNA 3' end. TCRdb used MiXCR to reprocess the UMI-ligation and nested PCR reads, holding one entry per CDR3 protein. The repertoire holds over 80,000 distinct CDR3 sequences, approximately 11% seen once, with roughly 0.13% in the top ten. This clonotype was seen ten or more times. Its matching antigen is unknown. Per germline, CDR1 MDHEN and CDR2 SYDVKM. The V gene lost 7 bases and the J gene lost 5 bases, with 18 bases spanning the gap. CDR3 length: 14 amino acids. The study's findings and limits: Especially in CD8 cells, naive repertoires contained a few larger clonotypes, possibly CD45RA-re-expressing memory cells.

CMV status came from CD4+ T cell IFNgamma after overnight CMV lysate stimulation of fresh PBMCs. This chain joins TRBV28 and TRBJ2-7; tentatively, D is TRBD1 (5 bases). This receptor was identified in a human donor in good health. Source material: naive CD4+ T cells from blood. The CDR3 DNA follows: TGTGCCAGCACCCCCCGCAGGGATGTCCACGAGCAGTACTTC. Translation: CASTPRRDVHEQYF.